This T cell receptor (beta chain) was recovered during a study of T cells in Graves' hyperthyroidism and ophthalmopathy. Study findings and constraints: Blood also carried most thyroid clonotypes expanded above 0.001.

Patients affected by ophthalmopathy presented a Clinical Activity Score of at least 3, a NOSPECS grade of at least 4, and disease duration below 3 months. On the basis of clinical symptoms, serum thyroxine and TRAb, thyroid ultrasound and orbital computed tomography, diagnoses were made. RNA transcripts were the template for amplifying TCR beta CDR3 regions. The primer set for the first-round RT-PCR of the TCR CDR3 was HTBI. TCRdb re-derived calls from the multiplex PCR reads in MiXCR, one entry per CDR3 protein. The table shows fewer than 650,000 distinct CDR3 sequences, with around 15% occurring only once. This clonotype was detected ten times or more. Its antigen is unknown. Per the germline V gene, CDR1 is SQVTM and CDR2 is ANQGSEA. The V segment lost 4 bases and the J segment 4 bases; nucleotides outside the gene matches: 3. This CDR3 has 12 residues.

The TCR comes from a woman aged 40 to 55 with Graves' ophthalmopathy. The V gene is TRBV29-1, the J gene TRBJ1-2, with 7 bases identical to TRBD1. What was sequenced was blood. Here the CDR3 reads CSVGGQSYGYTF. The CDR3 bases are TGCAGCGTTGGGGGACAGTCCTATGGCTACACCTTC.